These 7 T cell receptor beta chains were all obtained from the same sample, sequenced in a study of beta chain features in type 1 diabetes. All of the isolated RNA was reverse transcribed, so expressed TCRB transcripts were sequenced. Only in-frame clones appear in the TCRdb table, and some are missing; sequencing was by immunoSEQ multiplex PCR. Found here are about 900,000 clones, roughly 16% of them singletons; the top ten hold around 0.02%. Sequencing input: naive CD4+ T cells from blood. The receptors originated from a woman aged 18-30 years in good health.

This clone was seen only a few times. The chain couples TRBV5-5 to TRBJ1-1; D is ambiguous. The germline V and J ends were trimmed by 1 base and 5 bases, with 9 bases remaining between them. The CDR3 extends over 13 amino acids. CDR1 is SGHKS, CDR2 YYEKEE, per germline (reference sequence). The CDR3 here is CASSLRGQTEAFF. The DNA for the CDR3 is TGTGCCAGCAGCTTGAGAGGGCAAACTGAAGCTTTCTTT.

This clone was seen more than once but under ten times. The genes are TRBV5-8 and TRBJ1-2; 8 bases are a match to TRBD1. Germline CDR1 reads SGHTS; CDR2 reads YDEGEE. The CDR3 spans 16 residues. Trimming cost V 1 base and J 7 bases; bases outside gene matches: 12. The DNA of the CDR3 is TGTGCCAGCAGCTTGTGGCAAGCAGACAGGGGTGTTGGCTACACCTTC. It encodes CASSLWQADRGVGYTF.

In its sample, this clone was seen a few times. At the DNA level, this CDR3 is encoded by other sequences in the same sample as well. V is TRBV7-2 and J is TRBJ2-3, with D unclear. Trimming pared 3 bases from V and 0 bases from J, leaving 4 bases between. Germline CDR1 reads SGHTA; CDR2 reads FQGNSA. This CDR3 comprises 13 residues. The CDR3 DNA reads TGTGCCAGCAGCTTGGCTAGCACAGATACGCAGTATTTT. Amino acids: CASSLASTDTQYF.

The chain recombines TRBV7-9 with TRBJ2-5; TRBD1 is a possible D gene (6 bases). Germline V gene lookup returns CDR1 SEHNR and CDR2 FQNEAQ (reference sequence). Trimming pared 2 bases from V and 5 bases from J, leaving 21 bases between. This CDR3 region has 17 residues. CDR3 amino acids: CASSLSPGQSWGETQYF. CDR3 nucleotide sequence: TGTGCCAGCAGCTTAAGCCCAGGACAGTCGTGGGGGGAGACCCAGTACTTC.

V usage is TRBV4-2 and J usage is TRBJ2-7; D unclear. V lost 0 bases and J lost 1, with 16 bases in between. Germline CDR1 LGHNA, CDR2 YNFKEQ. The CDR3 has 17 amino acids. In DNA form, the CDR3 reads TGTGCCAGCAGCCAAGAAGGTCGAGACTTAATTTCCTACGAGCAGTACTTC. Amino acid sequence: CASSQEGRDLISYEQYF.

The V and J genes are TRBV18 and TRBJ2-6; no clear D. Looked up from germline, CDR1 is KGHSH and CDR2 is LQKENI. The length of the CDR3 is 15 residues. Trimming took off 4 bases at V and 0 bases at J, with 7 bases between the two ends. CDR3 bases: TGTGCCAGCTCACGAGGATTCTCTGGGGCCAACGTCCTGACTTTC. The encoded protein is CASSRGFSGANVLTF.

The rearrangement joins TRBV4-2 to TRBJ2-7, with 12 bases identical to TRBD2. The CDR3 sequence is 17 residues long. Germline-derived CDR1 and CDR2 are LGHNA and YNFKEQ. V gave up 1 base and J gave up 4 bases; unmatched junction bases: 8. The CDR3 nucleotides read TGTGCCAGCAGCCAAGCGTCTCTAGCGGGAGGGCATTACGAGCAGTACTTC. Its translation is CASSQASLAGGHYEQYF.